Each of the 24 T cell receptor beta chains below was sequenced from the same sample in a study of sequential checkpoint blockade in melanoma. The protocol was immunoSEQ multiplex PCR, while the TCRdb copy is restricted to in-frame clones and leaves out a portion. The sample holds over 6,000 clones, about 80% seen once. Documented treatment: randomized to nivolumab then ipilimumab (arm A) or the reverse (arm B). The sample was CD8+ T cells sorted from blood (inferred from file names), taken from a patient given nivolumab and ipilimumab in sequence. Every receptor here comes from a human donor with melanoma.

The chain couples TRBV29-1 to TRBJ1-1, with 7 nucleotides matching TRBD1. Germline-derived CDR1 and CDR2 are SQVTM and ANQGSEA. The ends lost 7 bases at V and 1 base at J; junction bases unmatched: 9. The CDR3 totals 14 residues. DNA for the CDR3: TGCAGCGCGAGAGCAGGGGGGCAGAACACTGAAGCTTTCTTT. Translation: CSARAGGQNTEAFF.

This clone was seen just once. The CDR3 loop reads CASSWGQGAPPVEQYF. CDR3 sequence (DNA): TGTGCCAGCAGTTGGGGACAGGGGGCCCCTCCAGTTGAGCAGTACTTC. The chain couples TRBV28 to TRBJ2-7; 12 bases are a match to TRBD1. Germline V gives CDR1 MDHEN, CDR2 SYDVKM. This CDR3 comprises 16 residues. V shed 4 bases, J shed 7 bases, and the junction held 11 bases outside the gene matches.

This clone was observed a single time. The chain couples TRBV7-8 to TRBJ1-1, with D possibly TRBD1 on 5 matching bases. The germline V and J ends were trimmed by 5 bases and 0 bases, with 16 bases remaining between them. In germline, CDR1 is SGHVS, CDR2 FQNEAQ. The CDR3 sequence is 16 residues long. This CDR3 is CASSKGIGAMNTEAFF. DNA for the CDR3: TGTGCCAGCAGCAAAGGGATAGGGGCCATGAACACTGAAGCTTTCTTT.

The chain recombines TRBV4-1 with TRBJ2-7; D may be TRBD2 (5 bases). Trimming shortened V by 4 bases and J by 0 bases, and 10 bases separated the two germline ends. From germline, CDR1 is MGHRA and CDR2 YSYEKL. This CDR3 comprises 14 residues. CDR3 nucleotide sequence: TGCGCCAGCAGCCTCATGGAGGACTCCTACGAGCAGTACTTC. Translated, it gives CASSLMEDSYEQYF.

V and J are TRBV12-5 and TRBJ2-3; 10 bases map to TRBD2. With 0 bases clipped from V and 1 base from J, the junction kept 4 bases outside the gene matches. CDR1 and CDR2 (germline): LGHNT, FRNRAP. The CDR3 has 17 residues. CDR3 amino acids: CASGLVPLAGGTDTQYF. CDR3 nucleotide sequence: TGTGCTAGTGGTTTGGTCCCTCTAGCGGGGGGCACAGATACGCAGTATTTT.

In nucleotides, the CDR3 is TGTGCCTGGAGTGCAAACTACAATGAGCAGTTCTTC. It is translated as CAWSANYNEQFF. The rearrangement uses TRBV30 and TRBJ2-1; D ambiguous. Germline CDR1 reads GTSNPN; CDR2 reads SVGIG (reference sequence). CDR3 length: 12 residues. The ends were cut back, 1 base at V and 3 bases at J, with 4 bases in the middle.

The CDR3, as DNA: TGTGCCAGCAGCTTATGGCTAGCGGGACCATTGTACAATGAGCAGTTCTTC. Translated: CASSLWLAGPLYNEQFF. The chain joins TRBV7-9 to TRBJ2-1, with 9 nucleotides matching TRBD2. CDR1 is SEHNR, CDR2 FQNEAQ, per germline (reference sequence). The V segment lost 2 bases and the J segment 4 bases; nucleotides outside the gene matches: 9. This CDR3 is built from 17 residues.

The chain carries TRBV9 and TRBJ1-2; D is unclear. Trimming took off 4 bases at V and 3 bases at J, with 19 bases between the two ends. Germline values: CDR1 SGDLS, CDR2 YYNGEE. This CDR3 comprises 16 residues. Here the CDR3 DNA reads TGTGCCAGCAGCTACATCCAACGGGGTGAAGACTATGGCTACACCTTC. Amino acid sequence: CASSYIQRGEDYGYTF. Full variable domain (missing parts from reference TRBV9 and TRBJ1-2): DSGVTQTPKHLITATGQRVTLRCSPRSGDLSVYWYQQSLDQGLQFLIQYYNGEERAKGNILERFSAQQFPDLHSELNLSSLELGDSALYFCASSYIQRGEDYGYTFGSGTRLTVV.

The chain employs TRBV25-1 and TRBJ2-1; D unclear. The germline V gene has CDR1 MGHDK and CDR2 SYGVNS. The CDR3 runs 13 residues. The V gene lost 4 bases and the J gene lost 4 bases, with 8 bases spanning the gap. The chain's CDR3 is CASSAGPYNEQFF. The CDR3 nucleotides read TGTGCCAGCAGTGCGGGTCCTTACAATGAGCAGTTCTTC.

CDR3 coding DNA: TGTGCCAGCAGCCAAAGACCAGGGGGCGCCGGAGATACGCAGTATTTT. This codes for CASSQRPGGAGDTQYF. The V call is TRBV14, the J call TRBJ2-3, with 8 nucleotides matching TRBD1. This CDR3 has 16 amino acids. V lost 2 bases and J lost 5; bases outside the gene matches: 9. Looked up from germline, CDR1 is SGHDN and CDR2 is FVKESK.

The chain couples TRBV5-6 to TRBJ2-5; possibly TRBD2 for D (6 bases). Germline CDR1 is SGHDT and CDR2 is YYEEEE. Trimming left V 2 bases short and J 2 bases short, with 13 bases between. The CDR3 spans 15 residues. CDR3 sequence: CASSFAAGIQETQYF. CDR3 bases: TGTGCCAGCAGCTTCGCGGCGGGGATACAAGAGACCCAGTACTTC.

This clone was detected a few times. The chain couples TRBV7-9 to TRBJ2-5; 9 nucleotides agree with TRBD2. The CDR3 has 15 residues. Looked up from germline, CDR1 is SEHNR and CDR2 is FQNEAQ (reference sequence). V was clipped by 2 bases and J by 5 bases; unmatched bases: 6. For the CDR3, the DNA is TGTGCCAGCAGCTTATGGACTAGCGAGGACGAGACCCAGTACTTC. Protein: CASSLWTSEDETQYF.

V is TRBV9 and J is TRBJ2-1; TRBD2 is a possible D gene (5 bases). The CDR3 consists of 16 residues. Germline CDR1 reads SGDLS; CDR2 reads YYNGEE. The V gene lost 0 bases and the J gene lost 0 bases, with 10 bases spanning the gap. CDR3 loop: CASSVAGYRSYNEQFF. The CDR3 DNA reads TGTGCCAGCAGCGTAGCGGGATATCGCTCCTACAATGAGCAGTTCTTC.

The V and J genes are TRBV11-2 and TRBJ2-1, with D possibly being TRBD2 (6 bases). The germline gives CDR1 SGHAT, CDR2 FQNNGV. The CDR3 spans 16 residues. Trimming shortened V by 7 bases and J by 0 bases, and 16 bases separated the two germline ends. CDR3 in DNA: TGTGCCAGCACACGTCGGGACTCCAGCTCCTACAATGAGCAGTTCTTC. Translation: CASTRRDSSSYNEQFF.

This clone showed up just a few times. This is likely an artifact of a read error, given a far larger clone one base away. The chain joins TRBV7-9 to TRBJ2-2, with D perhaps TRBD2 (5 bases). The CDR3 consists of 14 residues. CDR1 and CDR2 (germline): SEHNR, FQNEAQ (reference sequence). CDR3 in amino acids: CGSSSTRSAGELFF. The DNA of the CDR3 is TGTGGCAGCAGCTCTACTAGGTCTGCCGGGGAGCTGTTTTTT. The variable domain in full, completed from reference TRBV7-9 and TRBJ2-2, reads DTGVSQNPRHKITKRGQNVTFRCDPISEHNRLYWYRQTLGQGPEFLTYFQNEAQLEKSRLLSDRFSAERPKGSFSTLEIQRTEQGDSAMYLCGSSSTRSAGELFFGEGSRLTVL.

This clone was recorded only once. The rearrangement links TRBV11-3 to TRBJ2-2; perhaps TRBD1 as D (8 bases). CDR1 is SGHNT and CDR2 is YENEEA in the germline V gene. The CDR3 consists of 15 residues. Trimming cost V 5 bases and J 5 bases, with 15 bases left between them. The chain's CDR3 is CASSLHRGGTGELFF. CDR3 nucleotides: TGTGCCAGCAGCCTACACAGGGGGGGGACCGGGGAGCTGTTTTTT.

The rearrangement joins TRBV7-8 to TRBJ2-7, with D maybe TRBD2 (5 bases). Germline CDR1 reads SGHVS; CDR2 reads FQNEAQ. This CDR3 comprises 14 residues. V was cut by 5 bases and J by 6 bases, with 17 bases left in between. This CDR3 is CASSAAGFAGEQYF. The CDR3 DNA sequence: TGTGCCAGCAGCGCAGCAGGTTTTGCGGGCGAGCAGTACTTC.

The V and J genes are TRBV19 and TRBJ2-2; D uncertain. The CDR3 extends over 15 amino acids. V was trimmed by 5 bases and J by 4 bases, leaving 14 bases between them. The V gene's germline CDR1 is LNHDA and CDR2 SQIVND (reference sequence). The DNA for the CDR3 is TGTGCCAGTAGTCGTTTCAGTGCCACCACCGGGGAGCTGTTTTTT. It translates to CASSRFSATTGELFF.

V is TRBV9 and J is TRBJ2-1; possibly TRBD1 for D (5 bases). The germline CDR1 and CDR2 sequences are SGDLS and YYNGEE. The CDR3 is made up of 15 amino acids. V dropped 0 bases and J dropped 2 bases, with 9 bases sitting between them. The CDR3 coding sequence is TGTGCCAGCAGCGTAGAGGGGCCGCCCTACAATGAGCAGTTCTTC. Its translation is CASSVEGPPYNEQFF.

This chain connects TRBV28 to TRBJ1-5; no firm D call. This CDR3 is 17 amino acids long. V was clipped by 3 bases and J by 0 bases, with 15 bases between them. Germline V gene data show CDR1 as MDHEN and CDR2 as SYDVKM. This CDR3 reads CASSFPPPSASNQPQHF. In DNA form, the CDR3 reads TGTGCCAGCAGTTTTCCCCCCCCCAGCGCTAGCAATCAGCCCCAGCATTTT.

This chain connects TRBV7-8 to TRBJ2-1; TRBD2 matches at 9 bases. The CDR3 sequence is 15 residues long. After removal of 5 bases from V and 2 bases from J, the junction contained 4 bases not matched to a gene. Germline CDR1 is SGHVS and CDR2 is FQNEAQ. This chain's CDR3 is CASSGPSGTYNEQFF. CDR3 in DNA: TGTGCCAGCAGCGGACCTAGCGGGACCTACAATGAGCAGTTCTTC.

This chain connects TRBV11-2 to TRBJ2-7; D call uncertain. V lost 2 bases, J lost 4 bases, and 6 bases lay in between. The CDR3 extends over 12 amino acids. Germline loops: CDR1 SGHAT, CDR2 FQNNGV. CDR3 coding DNA: TGTGCCAGCAGCTTAACTTTGTACGAGCAGTACTTC. The encoded protein is CASSLTLYEQYF.

The V gene is TRBV6-4, the J gene TRBJ2-1; 9 bases are a match to TRBD1. The CDR3 length is 16 residues. The V gene end was trimmed by 0 bases and the J gene end by 8 bases; junction bases not matched to a gene: 8. CDR1 is MRHNA and CDR2 is SNTAGT in the germline V gene. The CDR3 DNA follows: TGTGCCAGCAGTGACTCTCCGGGGACAGGGTTTCATGAGCAGTTCTTC. Its translation is CASSDSPGTGFHEQFF.

In the case of this clone: The junction differs from germline at one of its ends, possibly a read error. The chain carries TRBV27 and TRBJ2-7; 9 bases match TRBD2. The CDR3 has 16 amino acids. Germline CDR1 MNHEY, CDR2 SMNVEV (reference sequence). Written as DNA, the CDR3 is TGTGCCAGCAGTTTATCGGGTCTAGCGGGGACCTACGGGCAGTACTTC. Its translation is CASSLSGLAGTYGQYF.